This T cell receptor (beta chain) is drawn from a study of lymphopenia after photon versus proton radiotherapy. Sequencing was performed with immunoSEQ multiplex PCR; in TCRdb, only in-frame clones are kept and a portion is missing. The table records approximately 65,000 clones, around 90% of them present only once. V dropped 6 bases and J dropped 0 bases, with 18 bases sitting between them. The CDR3 length is 17 residues. CDR1 is LNHDA and CDR2 is SQIVND in the germline V gene (reference sequence). The V and J genes are TRBV19 and TRBJ2-4; D gene uncertain. The TCR sequence derives from a woman aged 65 to 85 with pancreatic cancer. This sample comprised peripheral blood, obtained from a patient treated with photon-based radiotherapy. CDR3 DNA: TGTGCCAGTAGACCTGACACGGCAATCCTAGCCAAAAACATTCAGTACTTC. Its translation is CASRPDTAILAKNIQYF.